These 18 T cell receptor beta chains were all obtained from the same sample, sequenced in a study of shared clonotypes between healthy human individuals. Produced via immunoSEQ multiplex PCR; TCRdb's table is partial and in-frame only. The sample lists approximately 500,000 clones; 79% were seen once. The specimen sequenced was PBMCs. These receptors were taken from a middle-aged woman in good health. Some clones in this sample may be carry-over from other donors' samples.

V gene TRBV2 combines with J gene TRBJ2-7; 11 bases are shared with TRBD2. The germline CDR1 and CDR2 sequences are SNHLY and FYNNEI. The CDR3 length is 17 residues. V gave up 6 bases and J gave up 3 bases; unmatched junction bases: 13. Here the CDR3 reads CASSPPPGLADNYEQYF. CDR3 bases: TGTGCCAGCAGCCCCCCGCCGGGACTAGCGGATAACTACGAGCAGTACTTC.

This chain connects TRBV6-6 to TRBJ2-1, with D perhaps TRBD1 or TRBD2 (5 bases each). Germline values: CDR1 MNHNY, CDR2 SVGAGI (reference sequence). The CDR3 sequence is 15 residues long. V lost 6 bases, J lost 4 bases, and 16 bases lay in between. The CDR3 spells CASRPLGERYNEQFF. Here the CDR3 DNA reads TGTGCCAGCAGGCCCCTGGGGGAGAGGTACAATGAGCAGTTCTTC.

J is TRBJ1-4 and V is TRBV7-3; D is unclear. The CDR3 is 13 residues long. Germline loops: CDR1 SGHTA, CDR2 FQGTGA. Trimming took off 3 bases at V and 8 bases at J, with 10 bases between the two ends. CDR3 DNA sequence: TGTGCCAGCAGCTTCCTACCGGGGGAAAAACTGTTTTTT. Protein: CASSFLPGEKLFF.

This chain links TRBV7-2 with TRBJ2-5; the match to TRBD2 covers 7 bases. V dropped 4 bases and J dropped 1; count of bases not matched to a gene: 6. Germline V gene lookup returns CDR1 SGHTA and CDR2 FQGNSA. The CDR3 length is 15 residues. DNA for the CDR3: TGTGCCAGCAGCTCCTCTAGCGGCCTCCAAGAGACCCAGTACTTC. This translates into CASSSSSGLQETQYF.

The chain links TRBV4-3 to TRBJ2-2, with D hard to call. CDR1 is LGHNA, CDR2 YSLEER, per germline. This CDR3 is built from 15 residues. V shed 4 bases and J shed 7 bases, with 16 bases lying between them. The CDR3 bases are TGCGCCAGCAGCCTGAGTCGACCTCTCTTCGGGGAGCTGTTTTTT. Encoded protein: CASSLSRPLFGELFF.

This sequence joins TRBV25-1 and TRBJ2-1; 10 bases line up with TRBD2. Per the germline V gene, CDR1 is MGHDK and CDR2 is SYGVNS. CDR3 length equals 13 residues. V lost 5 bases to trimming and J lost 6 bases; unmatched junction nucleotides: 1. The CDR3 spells CASSLAGGNEQFF. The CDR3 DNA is TGTGCCAGCAGTTTAGCGGGAGGCAATGAGCAGTTCTTC.

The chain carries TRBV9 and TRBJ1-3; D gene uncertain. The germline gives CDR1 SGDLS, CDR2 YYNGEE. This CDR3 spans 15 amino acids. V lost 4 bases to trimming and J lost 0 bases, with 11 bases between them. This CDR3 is CASSSRSSSGNTIYF. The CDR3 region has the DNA TGTGCCAGCAGCTCGCGGTCGAGCTCTGGAAACACCATATATTTT.

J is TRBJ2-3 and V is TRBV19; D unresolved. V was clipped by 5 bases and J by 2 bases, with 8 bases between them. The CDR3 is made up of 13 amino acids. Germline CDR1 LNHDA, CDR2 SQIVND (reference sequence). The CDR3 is CASSPRDTDTQYF. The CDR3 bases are TGTGCCAGTAGTCCCCGAGACACAGATACGCAGTATTTT.

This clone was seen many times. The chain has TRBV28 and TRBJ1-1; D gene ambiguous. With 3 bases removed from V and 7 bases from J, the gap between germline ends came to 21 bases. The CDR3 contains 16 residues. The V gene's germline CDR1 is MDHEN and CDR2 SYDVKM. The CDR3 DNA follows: TGTGCCAGCAGTTTTTCTGGCCGGCCTATGTCGTATGAAGCTTTCTTT. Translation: CASSFSGRPMSYEAFF.

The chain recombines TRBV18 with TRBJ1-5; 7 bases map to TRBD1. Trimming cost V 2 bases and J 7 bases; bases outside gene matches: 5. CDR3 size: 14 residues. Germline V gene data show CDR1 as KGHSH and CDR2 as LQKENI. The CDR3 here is CASSPRQGSQPQHF. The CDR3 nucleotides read TGTGCCAGCTCACCAAGACAGGGAAGCCAGCCCCAGCATTTT. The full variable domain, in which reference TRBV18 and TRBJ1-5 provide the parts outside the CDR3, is NAGVMQNPRHLVRRRGQEARLRCSPMKGHSHVYWYRQLPEEGLKFMVYLQKENIIDESGMPKERFSAEFPKEGPSILRIQQVVRGDSAAYFCASSPRQGSQPQHFGDGTRLSIL.

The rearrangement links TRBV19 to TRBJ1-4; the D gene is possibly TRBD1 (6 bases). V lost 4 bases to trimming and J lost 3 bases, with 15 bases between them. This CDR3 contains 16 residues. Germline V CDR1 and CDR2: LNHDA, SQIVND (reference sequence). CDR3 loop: CASSRTADAPNEKLFF. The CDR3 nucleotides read TGTGCCAGTAGTAGGACAGCCGATGCCCCTAATGAAAAACTGTTTTTT.

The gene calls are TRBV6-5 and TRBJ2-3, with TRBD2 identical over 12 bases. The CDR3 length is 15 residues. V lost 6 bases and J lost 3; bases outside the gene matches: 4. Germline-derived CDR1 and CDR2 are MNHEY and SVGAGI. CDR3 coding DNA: TGTGCCAGCAGAACGACTAGCGGGAGTACAGATACGCAGTATTTT. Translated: CASRTTSGSTDTQYF.

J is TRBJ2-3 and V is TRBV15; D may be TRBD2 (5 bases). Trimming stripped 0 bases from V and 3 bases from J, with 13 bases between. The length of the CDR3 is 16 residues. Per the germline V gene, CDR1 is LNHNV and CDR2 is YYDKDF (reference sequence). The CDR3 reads CATSRDPGFGTDTQYF. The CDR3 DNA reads TGTGCCACCAGCAGAGATCCGGGGTTCGGAACAGATACGCAGTATTTT.

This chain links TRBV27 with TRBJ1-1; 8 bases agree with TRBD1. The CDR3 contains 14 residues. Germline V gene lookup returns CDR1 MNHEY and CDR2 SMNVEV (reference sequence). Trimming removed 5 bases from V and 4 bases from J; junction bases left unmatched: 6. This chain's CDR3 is CASSPGGWVTEAFF. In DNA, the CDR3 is TGTGCCAGCAGTCCAGGGGGCTGGGTCACTGAAGCTTTCTTT.

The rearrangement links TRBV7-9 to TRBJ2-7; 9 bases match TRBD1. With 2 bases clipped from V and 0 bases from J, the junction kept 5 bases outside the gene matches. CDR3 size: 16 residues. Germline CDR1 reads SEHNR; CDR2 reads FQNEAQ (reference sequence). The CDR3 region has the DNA TGTGCCAGCAGCTTATCCTACAGGGGGCCCTCCTACGAGCAGTACTTC. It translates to CASSLSYRGPSYEQYF.

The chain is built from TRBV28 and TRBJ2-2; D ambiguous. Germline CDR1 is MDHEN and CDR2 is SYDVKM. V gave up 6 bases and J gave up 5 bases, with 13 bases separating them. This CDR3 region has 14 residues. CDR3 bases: TGTGCCAGCAGCAAATTAGCCGTGACCGGGGAGCTGTTTTTT. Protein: CASSKLAVTGELFF.

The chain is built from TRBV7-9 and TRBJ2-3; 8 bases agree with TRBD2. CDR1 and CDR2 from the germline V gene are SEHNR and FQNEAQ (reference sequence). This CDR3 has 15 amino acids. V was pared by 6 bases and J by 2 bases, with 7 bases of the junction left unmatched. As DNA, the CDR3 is TGTGCCAGCAGATCCCCGACTAGCGTCACAGATACGCAGTATTTT. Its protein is CASRSPTSVTDTQYF.

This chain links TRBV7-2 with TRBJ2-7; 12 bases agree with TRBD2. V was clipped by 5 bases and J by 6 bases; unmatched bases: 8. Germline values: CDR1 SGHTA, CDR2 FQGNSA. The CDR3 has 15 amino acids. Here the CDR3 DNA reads TGTGCCAGCAGCCCGAGACTAGCGGGAGCTCCCGAGCAGTACTTC. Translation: CASSPRLAGAPEQYF.